This T cell receptor beta chain was captured in a study of blood T cell repertoires in COVID-19. This table comes from immunoSEQ multiplex PCR, and its TCRdb copy is limited to in-frame clones, with some not included. The sample holds 150,000 to 200,000 clones, roughly nine tenths seen once. V dropped 4 bases and J dropped 6; count of bases not matched to a gene: 11. CDR1 and CDR2 from the germline V gene are LGHDT and YNNKEL (reference sequence). The CDR3 has 17 amino acids. The sequence derives from a woman aged 40 to 50 with acute COVID-19. This chain uses TRBV3-1 (or the pseudogene TRBV3-2) with TRBJ1-4; 10 bases fit TRBD1. Sequencing was done on a sample of PBMCs or T cells enriched from blood (not recorded which). CDR3 nucleotides: TGTGCCAGCAGCCTACGGACAGGGGGTAGGGGTTATGAAAAACTGTTTTTT. Its translation is CASSLRTGGRGYEKLFF.